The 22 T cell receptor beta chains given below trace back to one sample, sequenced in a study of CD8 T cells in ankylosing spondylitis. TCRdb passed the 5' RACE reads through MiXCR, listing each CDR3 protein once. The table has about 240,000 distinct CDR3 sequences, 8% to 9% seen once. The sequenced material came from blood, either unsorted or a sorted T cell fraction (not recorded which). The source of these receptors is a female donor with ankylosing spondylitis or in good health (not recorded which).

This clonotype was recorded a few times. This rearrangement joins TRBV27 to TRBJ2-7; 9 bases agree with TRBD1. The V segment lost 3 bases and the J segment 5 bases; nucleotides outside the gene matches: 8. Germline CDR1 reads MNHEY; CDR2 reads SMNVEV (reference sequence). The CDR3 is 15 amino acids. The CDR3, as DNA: TGTGCCAGCAGTTTTTTGGGGACAGGGAACCACGAGCAGTACTTC. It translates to CASSFLGTGNHEQYF.

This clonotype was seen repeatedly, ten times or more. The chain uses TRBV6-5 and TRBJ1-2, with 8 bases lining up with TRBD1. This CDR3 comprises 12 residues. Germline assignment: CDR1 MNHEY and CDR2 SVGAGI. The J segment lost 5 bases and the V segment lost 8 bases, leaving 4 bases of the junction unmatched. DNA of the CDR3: TGTGCCAGCTCTTGGACAGGGTATGGCTACACCTTC. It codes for CASSWTGYGYTF.

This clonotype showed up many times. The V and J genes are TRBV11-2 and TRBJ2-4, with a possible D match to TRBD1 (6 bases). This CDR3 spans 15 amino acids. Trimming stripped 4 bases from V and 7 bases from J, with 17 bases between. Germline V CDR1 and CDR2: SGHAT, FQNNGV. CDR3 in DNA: TGTGCCAGCAGCTACCCTCAGGGAAGGGGGAACATTCAGTACTTC. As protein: CASSYPQGRGNIQYF.

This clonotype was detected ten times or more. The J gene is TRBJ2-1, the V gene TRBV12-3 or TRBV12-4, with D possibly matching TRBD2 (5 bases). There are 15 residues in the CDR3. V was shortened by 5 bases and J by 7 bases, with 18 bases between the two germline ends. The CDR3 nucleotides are TGTGCCAGCAGTGGGGTGGCTAGCTGGAGTAATGAGCAGTTCTTC. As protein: CASSGVASWSNEQFF.

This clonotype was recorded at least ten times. CDR3 amino acids: CASSLTAVPGLANTGELFF. As DNA, the CDR3 is TGTGCCAGCAGTTTAACGGCGGTACCGGGACTCGCGAACACCGGGGAGCTGTTTTTT. The chain has TRBV12-3 or TRBV12-4 and TRBJ2-2; TRBD2 is a possible D gene (6 bases). V was pared by 2 bases and J by 0 bases, with 19 bases between. This CDR3 has 19 residues.

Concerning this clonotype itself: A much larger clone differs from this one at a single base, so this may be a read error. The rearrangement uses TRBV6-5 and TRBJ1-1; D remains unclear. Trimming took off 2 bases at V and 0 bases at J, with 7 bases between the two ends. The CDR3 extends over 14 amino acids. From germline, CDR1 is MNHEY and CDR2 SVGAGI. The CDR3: CASSYQTVNTEAFF. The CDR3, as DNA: TGTGCCAGCAGTTACCAGACTGTGAACACTGAAGCTTTCTTT.

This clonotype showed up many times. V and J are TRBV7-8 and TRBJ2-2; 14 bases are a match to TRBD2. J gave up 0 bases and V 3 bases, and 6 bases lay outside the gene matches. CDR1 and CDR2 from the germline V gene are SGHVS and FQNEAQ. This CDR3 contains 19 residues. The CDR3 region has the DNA TGTGCCAGCAGCTTTAGGGGACTAGCGGGAGCGGCGAACACCGGGGAGCTGTTTTTT. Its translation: CASSFRGLAGAANTGELFF.

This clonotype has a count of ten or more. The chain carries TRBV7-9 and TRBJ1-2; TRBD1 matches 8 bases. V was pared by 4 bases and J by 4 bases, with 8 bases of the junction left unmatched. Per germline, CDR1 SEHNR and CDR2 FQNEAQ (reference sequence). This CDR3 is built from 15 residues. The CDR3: CASSSPGQEFYGYTF. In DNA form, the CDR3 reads TGTGCCAGCAGCTCACCGGGACAGGAATTCTATGGCTACACCTTC.

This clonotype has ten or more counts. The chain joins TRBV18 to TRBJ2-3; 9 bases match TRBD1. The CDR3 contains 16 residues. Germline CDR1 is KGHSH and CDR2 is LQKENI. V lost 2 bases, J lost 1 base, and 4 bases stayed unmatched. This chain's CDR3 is CASSPERQGGTDTQYF. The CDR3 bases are TGTGCCAGCTCACCAGAGAGACAGGGGGGCACAGATACGCAGTATTTT.

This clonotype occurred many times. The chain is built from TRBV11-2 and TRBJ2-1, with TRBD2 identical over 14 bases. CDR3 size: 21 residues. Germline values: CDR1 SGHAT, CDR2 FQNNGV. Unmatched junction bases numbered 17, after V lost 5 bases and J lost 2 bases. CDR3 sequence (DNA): TGTGCCAGCAGCCCTCCCCCCGGGGGACTAGCGGGAGTTGTGACCTACAATGAGCAGTTCTTC. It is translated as CASSPPPGGLAGVVTYNEQFF.

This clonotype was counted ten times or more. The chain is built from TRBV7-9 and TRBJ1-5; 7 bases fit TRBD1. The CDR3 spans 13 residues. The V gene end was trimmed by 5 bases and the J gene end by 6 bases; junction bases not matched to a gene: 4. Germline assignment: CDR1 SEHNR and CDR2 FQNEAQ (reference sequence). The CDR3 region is CASSRDSGQPQHF. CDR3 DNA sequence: TGTGCCAGCAGCCGGGACAGCGGTCAGCCCCAGCATTTT. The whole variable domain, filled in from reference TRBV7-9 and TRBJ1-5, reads DTGVSQNPRHKITKRGQNVTFRCDPISEHNRLYWYRQTLGQGPEFLTYFQNEAQLEKSRLLSDRFSAERPKGSFSTLEIQRTEQGDSAMYLCASSRDSGQPQHFGDGTRLSIL.

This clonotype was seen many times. CDR3 DNA: TGTGCCAGTAGTATAGAGGCTAGCGGGGCCGAGCAGTTCTTC. Its protein product is CASSIEASGAEQFF. This chain links TRBV19 with TRBJ2-1; 9 bases are a match to TRBD2. The germline gives CDR1 LNHDA, CDR2 SQIVND (reference sequence). The CDR3 loop spans 14 amino acids. J was trimmed by 10 bases and V by 0 bases; bases with no gene match: 4. The variable domain in full, completed from reference TRBV19 and TRBJ2-1, reads DGGITQSPKYLFRKEGQNVTLSCEQNLNHDAMYWYRQDPGQGLRLIYYSQIVNDFQKGDIAEGYSVSREKKESFPLTVTSAQKNPTAFYLCASSIEASGAEQFFGPGTRLTVL.

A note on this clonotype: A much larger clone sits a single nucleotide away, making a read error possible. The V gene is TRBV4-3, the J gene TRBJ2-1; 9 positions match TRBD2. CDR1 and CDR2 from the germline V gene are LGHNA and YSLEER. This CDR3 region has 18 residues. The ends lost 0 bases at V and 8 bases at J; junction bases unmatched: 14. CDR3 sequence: CASSQERARTSVFYEQFF. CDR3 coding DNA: TGCGCCAGCAGCCAAGAAAGGGCAAGGACTAGCGTCTTCTATGAGCAGTTCTTC.

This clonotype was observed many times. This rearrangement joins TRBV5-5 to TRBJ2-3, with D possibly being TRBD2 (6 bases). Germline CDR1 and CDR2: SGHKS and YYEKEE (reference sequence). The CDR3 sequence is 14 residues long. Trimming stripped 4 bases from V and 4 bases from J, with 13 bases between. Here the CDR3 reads CASSPGVVPDTQYF. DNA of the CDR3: TGTGCCAGCAGCCCGGGAGTCGTCCCAGATACGCAGTATTTT.

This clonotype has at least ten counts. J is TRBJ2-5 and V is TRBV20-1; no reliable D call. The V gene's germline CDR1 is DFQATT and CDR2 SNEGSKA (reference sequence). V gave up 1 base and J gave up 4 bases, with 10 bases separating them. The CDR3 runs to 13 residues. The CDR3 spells CSARVLGGETQYF. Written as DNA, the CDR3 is TGCAGTGCTAGAGTCTTAGGTGGAGAGACCCAGTACTTC.

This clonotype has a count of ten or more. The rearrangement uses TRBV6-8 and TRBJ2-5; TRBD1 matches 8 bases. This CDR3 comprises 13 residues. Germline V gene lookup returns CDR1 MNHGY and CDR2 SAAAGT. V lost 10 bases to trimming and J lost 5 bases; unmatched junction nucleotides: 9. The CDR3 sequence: CATTGEVMETQYF. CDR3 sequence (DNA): TGTGCCACGACAGGGGAGGTAATGGAGACCCAGTACTTC.

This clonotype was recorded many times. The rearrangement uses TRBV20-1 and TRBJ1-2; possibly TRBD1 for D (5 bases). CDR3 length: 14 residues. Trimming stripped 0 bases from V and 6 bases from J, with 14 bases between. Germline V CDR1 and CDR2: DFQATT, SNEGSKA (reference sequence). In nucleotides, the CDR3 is TGCAGTGCTAGAGATGGAGCAGGGAGGAATGGCTACACCTTC. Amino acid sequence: CSARDGAGRNGYTF.

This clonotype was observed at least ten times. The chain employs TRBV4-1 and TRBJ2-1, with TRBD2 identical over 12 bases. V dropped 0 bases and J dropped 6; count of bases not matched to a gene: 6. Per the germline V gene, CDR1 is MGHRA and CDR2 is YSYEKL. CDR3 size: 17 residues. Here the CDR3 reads CASSQETSGSLSNEQFF. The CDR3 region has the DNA TGCGCCAGCAGCCAAGAGACTAGCGGGAGCCTTTCCAATGAGCAGTTCTTC.

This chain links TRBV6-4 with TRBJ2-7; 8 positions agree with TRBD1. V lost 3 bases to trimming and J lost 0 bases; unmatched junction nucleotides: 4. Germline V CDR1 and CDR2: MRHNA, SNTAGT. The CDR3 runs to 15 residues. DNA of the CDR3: TGTGCCAGCAGTGATCGGACAGGGCACTCCTACGAGCAGTACTTC. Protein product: CASSDRTGHSYEQYF.

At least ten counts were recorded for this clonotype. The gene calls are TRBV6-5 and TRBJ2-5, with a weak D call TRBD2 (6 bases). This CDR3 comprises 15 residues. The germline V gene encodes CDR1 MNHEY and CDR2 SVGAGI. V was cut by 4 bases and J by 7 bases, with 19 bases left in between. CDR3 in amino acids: CASSSSRELRGTQYF. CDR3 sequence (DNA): TGTGCCAGCAGTTCCTCCCGGGAATTGCGGGGGACCCAGTACTTC.

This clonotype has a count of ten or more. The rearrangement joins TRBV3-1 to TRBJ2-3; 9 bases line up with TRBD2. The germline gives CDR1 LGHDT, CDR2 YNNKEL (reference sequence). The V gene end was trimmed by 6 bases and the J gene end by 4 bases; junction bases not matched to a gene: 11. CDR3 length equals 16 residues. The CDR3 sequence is CASSARAGGPPDTQYF. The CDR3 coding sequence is TGTGCCAGCAGTGCCCGTGCGGGAGGGCCCCCAGATACGCAGTATTTT.

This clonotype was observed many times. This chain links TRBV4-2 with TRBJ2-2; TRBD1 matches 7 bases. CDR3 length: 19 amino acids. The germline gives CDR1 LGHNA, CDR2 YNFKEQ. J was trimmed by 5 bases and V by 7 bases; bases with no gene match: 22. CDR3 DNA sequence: TGTGCCAGCAAAGACAGAAGAGGGGGCGCACCCTTGGGGACCGGGGAGCTGTTTTTT. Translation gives CASKDRRGGAPLGTGELFF.